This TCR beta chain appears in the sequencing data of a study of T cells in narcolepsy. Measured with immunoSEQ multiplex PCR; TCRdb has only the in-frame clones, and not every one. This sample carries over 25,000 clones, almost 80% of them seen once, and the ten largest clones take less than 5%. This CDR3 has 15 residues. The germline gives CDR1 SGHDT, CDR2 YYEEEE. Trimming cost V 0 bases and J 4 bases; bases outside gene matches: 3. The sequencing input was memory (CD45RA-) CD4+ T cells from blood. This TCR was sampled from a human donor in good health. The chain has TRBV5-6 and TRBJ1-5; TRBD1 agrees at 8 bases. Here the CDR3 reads CASSLAQGANQPQHF. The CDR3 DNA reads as TGTGCCAGCAGCTTGGCCCAGGGGGCTAATCAGCCCCAGCATTTT.